Listed below are T cell receptor beta chains from one sample, sequenced in a study of metastatic and nonmetastatic thyroid tumors. TCRdb re-called the PCR reads via MiXCR. The repertoire holds about 12,000 clones, with 21% as singletons. Sample: adjacent normal tissue. The receptors derive from a female donor with papillary thyroid cancer or a benign thyroid nodule (not recorded which). Some clones in this sample may be carry-over from other donors' samples. The CDR3 runs from the conserved cysteine through the conserved F or W.

J gene,V gene,CDR3 protein
TRBJ2-7,TRBV24-1,CATSEHTASGTGGGEQYF
TRBJ2-7,TRBV24-1,CATSRTGSYERYF
TRBJ2-3,TRBV30,CAWSERYTDTQYF
TRBJ1-6,TRBV12-3/TRBV12-4,CASRDRVPDNSPLHF
TRBJ2-7,TRBV2,CAILPRDSSAEQYF
TRBJ2-4,TRBV2,CASIPFQGASKNIQYF
TRBJ1-5,TRBV19,CASSIDPRRLDRVNQPQHF
TRBJ2-1,TRBV5-1,CASSLPFKTSGRYNEQFF
TRBJ2-1,TRBV6-2/TRBV6-3,CACQTAPYNEQFF
TRBJ1-3,TRBV7-3,CASSLKGTGGSGNTIYF
TRBJ1-2,TRBV18,CASSPGSGYIF
TRBJ2-1,TRBV12-3/TRBV12-4,CASSLGGLHSYNEQFF
TRBJ2-3,TRBV5-1,CASSYLDRTDTQYF
TRBJ1-1,TRBV6-1,CASTDLRTENTEAFF
TRBJ2-1,TRBV29-1,CSASSLLSGWNEQFF
TRBJ1-3,TRBV5-1,CASSLGDSGNTIYF
TRBJ2-7,TRBV7-2,CASSRPGYEQYF
TRBJ1-4,TRBV4-2,CASSEEQGAGEEKLFF
TRBJ1-6,TRBV9,CASSGTGDKSPLHF
TRBJ2-1,TRBV6-1,CASSPTGSNEQFF
TRBJ1-5,TRBV7-9,CANPRDRDSNQPQHF
TRBJ2-3,TRBV19,CASRERGDRDTKYF
TRBJ1-2,TRBV5-1,CASSLAGLDGYTF
TRBJ2-1,TRBV15,CATSRGVRGSVEQFF
TRBJ2-1,TRBV5-4,CASSLGEQFF
TRBJ2-1,TRBV6-2/TRBV6-3,CASSSLGRGDEQFF
TRBJ2-3,TRBV20-1,CSASPADRATDTQYF
TRBJ1-2,TRBV27,CASSLSGDYGYTF
TRBJ1-4,TRBV27,CASSFGTGEEKLFF
TRBJ1-2,TRBV24-1,CDTSADTMEGYTF
TRBJ2-1,TRBV6-1,CASTAGDRYNEQFF
TRBJ1-6,TRBV19,CASNFRALASPLHF